The T cell receptor (beta chain) under discussion was sequenced for a study of blood T cells in healthy people across ages. Study as a whole: Template switching picked up about one barcoded beta molecule for each two T cells. Whole-study results and caveats: Because sorting was not performed, PBMCs prevented conclusive naive versus antigen-experienced comparison.

Aged about 6 to 90, donors were systemically healthy Caucasians from Russia. V lost 0 bases, J lost 6 bases, and 4 bases stayed unmatched. Germline-derived CDR1 and CDR2 are SGDLS and YYNGEE. This CDR3 is built from 15 residues. This clonotype appeared many times. Its antigen remains unidentified. Using a J-beta primer mix together with a sample-barcoded 5' primer, a second PCR was run for about 6 to 11 cycles. A tag from a template-switch adaptor with 12 random nucleotides marked each cDNA molecule. MiXCR, run by TCRdb on the 5' RACE reads, gives a single entry per CDR3 protein. The sample carries around 870,000 distinct CDR3 sequences, roughly 26% recorded once.

Sample: blood. The sequence came from a woman aged 80 or over in good health. The V call is TRBV9, the J call TRBJ2-4, with 9 bases lining up with TRBD1. The CDR3, as DNA: TGTGCCAGCAGCGTAGGAGGGACAGGGATAAACATTCAGTACTTC. Amino acid sequence: CASSVGGTGINIQYF.